The 7 T cell receptor beta chains in this list originate from one sample, sequenced in a study of response to subunit inactivated influenza vaccine. One entry per CDR3 protein results from TCRdb running MiXCR on the RT-PCR reads. The data hold 650,000 to 800,000 distinct CDR3 sequences, with around 14% observed a single time. The specimen was PBMCs from blood, collected roughly 15 days before vaccination. Receptors originate from a man aged 45 to 65 who received an inactivated influenza vaccine.

Only a few counts were recorded for this clonotype. The chain couples TRBV12-3 or TRBV12-4 to TRBJ1-3; 9 bases are shared with TRBD1. This CDR3 contains 15 residues. Germline trimming cut 5 bases from V and 4 bases from J; bases unmatched to any gene: 6. CDR3 sequence (DNA): TGTGCCAGCAGTCCGGGACAGGGTGAGGGAAACACCATATATTTT. It yields the protein CASSPGQGEGNTIYF.

This clonotype appeared a few times. The chain has TRBV25-1 and TRBJ1-1; no clear D gene. The V end was cut by 3 bases, the J end by 2 bases, with 10 bases between. This CDR3 is 14 amino acids long. Germline-derived CDR1 and CDR2 are MGHDK and SYGVNS. The CDR3 loop is CASSEGLLNTEAFF. The CDR3 region has the DNA TGTGCCAGCAGTGAGGGATTACTAAACACTGAAGCTTTCTTT.

This clonotype has a handful of counts. The chain employs TRBV20-1 and TRBJ2-1, with TRBD2 matching 10 bases. Germline V gene data show CDR1 as DFQATT and CDR2 as SNEGSKA (reference sequence). V gave up 3 bases and J gave up 7 bases; unmatched junction bases: 21. The CDR3 loop spans 19 amino acids. The CDR3 nucleotides read TGCAGTGCTAGCGCTAGCGGGGGCCTATTATCCTCGTGGGCTAATGAGCAGTTCTTC. Protein: CSASASGGLLSSWANEQFF.

This clonotype was picked up many times. The gene calls are TRBV20-1 and TRBJ1-6; no definite D call. Per the germline V gene, CDR1 is DFQATT and CDR2 is SNEGSKA (reference sequence). V lost 3 bases to trimming and J lost 1 base, with 10 bases between them. The CDR3 has 15 amino acids. The CDR3 DNA reads TGCAGTGCTAGGGCCGAAGATTCCTATAATTCACCCCTCCACTTT. Protein product: CSARAEDSYNSPLHF.

This clonotype appeared a few times. The V gene is TRBV20-1, the J gene TRBJ2-3; a possible D gene is TRBD2 (5 bases). The CDR3 contains 13 residues. Germline V gene data show CDR1 as DFQATT and CDR2 as SNEGSKA (reference sequence). The V end was cut by 4 bases, the J end by 0 bases, with 8 bases between. DNA of the CDR3: TGCAGTGCTAAAGCGGCAAGCACAGATACGCAGTATTTT. Its translation is CSAKAASTDTQYF.

V is TRBV4-2 and J is TRBJ2-7; TRBD1 matches at 7 bases. The CDR3 contains 13 residues. Germline-derived CDR1 and CDR2 are LGHNA and YNFKEQ. The ends lost 4 bases at V and 6 bases at J; junction bases unmatched: 6. CDR3 amino acids: CASSPDREREQYF. The DNA for the CDR3 is TGTGCCAGCAGCCCAGACAGGGAACGCGAGCAGTACTTC.

The chain employs TRBV4-2 and TRBJ1-4; the D is unclear. Between the trimmed V and J ends, which lost 0 bases and 5 bases, there was a span of 19 bases. This CDR3 has 18 amino acids. Per germline, CDR1 LGHNA and CDR2 YNFKEQ. CDR3 nucleotides: TGTGCCAGCAGCCAAGAGAGGGTCAGATCCTCACGGAATGAAAAACTGTTTTTT. Protein sequence: CASSQERVRSSRNEKLFF.